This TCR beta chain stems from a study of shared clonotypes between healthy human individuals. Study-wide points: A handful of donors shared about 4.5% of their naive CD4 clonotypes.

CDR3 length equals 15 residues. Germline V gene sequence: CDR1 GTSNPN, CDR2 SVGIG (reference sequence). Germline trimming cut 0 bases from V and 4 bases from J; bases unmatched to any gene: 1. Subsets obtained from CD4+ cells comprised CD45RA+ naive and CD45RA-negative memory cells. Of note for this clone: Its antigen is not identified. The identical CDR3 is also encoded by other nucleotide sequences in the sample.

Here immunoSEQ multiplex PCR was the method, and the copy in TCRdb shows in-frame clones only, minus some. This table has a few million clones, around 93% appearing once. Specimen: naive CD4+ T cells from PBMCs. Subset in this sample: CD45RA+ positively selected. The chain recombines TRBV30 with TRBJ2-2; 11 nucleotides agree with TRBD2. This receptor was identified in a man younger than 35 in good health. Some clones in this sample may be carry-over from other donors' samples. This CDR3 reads CAWSVGLAVTGELFF. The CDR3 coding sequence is TGTGCCTGGAGTGTGGGACTAGCGGTCACCGGGGAGCTGTTTTTT.